This TCR beta chain was profiled in a study of CD8 T cells in Susac syndrome. About 0.45 to 1 ug RNA was reverse transcribed with random hexamers. The amplification used immunoSEQ multiplex PCR on TCR beta CDR3; it spanned 54 Vbeta and 13 Jbeta. MiXCR, run by TCRdb on the immunoSEQ multiplex PCR reads, gives a single entry per CDR3 protein. The sample has fewer than 35,000 distinct CDR3 sequences; roughly 94% are singletons. Germline-derived CDR1 and CDR2 are LNHDA and SQIVND (reference sequence). Trimming shortened V by 3 bases and J by 3 bases, and 17 bases separated the two germline ends. The CDR3 loop spans 17 amino acids. Age- and sex-matched healthy donors served as the control group.

The sample taken for sequencing was CD8+ T cells from PBMCs. This clonotype was sampled from a human donor in good health. V is TRBV19 and J is TRBJ2-2, with unresolved D. Written as DNA, the CDR3 is TGTGCCAGTAGTATCAAAAAACCGAACTCGCACACCGGGGAGCTGTTTTTT. Its protein product is CASSIKKPNSHTGELFF.